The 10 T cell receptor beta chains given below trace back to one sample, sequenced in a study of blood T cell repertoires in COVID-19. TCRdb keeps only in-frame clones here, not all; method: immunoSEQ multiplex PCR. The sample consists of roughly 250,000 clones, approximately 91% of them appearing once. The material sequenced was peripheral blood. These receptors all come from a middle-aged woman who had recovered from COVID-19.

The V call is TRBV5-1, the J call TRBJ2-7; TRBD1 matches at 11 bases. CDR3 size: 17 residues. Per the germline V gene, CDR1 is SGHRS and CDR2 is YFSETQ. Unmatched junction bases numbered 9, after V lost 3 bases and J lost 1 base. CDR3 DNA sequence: TGCGCCAGCAGCTCCGGACAGGGGGCCCACGGTTCCTACGAGCAGTACTTC. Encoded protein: CASSSGQGAHGSYEQYF.

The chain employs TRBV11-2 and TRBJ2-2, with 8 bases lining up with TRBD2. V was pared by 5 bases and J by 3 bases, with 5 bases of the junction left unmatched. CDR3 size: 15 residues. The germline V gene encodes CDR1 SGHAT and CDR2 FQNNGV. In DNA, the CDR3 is TGTGCCAGCAGCCCCATAGCGGGGTACACCGGGGAGCTGTTTTTT. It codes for CASSPIAGYTGELFF.

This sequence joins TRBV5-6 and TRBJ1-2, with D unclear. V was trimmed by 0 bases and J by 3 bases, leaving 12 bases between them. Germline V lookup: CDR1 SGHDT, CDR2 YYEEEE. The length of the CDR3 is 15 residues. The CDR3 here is CASSLAGFPDYGYTF. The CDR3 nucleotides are TGTGCCAGCAGCTTGGCGGGGTTCCCGGACTATGGCTACACCTTC.

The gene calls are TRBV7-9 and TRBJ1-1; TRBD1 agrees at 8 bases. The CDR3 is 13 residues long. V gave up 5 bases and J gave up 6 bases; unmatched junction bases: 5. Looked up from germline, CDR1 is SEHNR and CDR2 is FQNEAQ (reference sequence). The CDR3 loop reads CASSPQGAAEAFF. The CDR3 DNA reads TGTGCCAGCAGCCCCCAGGGGGCGGCTGAAGCTTTCTTT.

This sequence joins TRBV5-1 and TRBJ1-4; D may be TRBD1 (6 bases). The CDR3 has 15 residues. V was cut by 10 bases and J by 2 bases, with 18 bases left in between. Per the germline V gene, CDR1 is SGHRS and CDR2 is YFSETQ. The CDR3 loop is CACAPGQLTNEKLFF. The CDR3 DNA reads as TGCGCCTGCGCCCCCGGACAGCTCACTAATGAAAAACTGTTTTTT.

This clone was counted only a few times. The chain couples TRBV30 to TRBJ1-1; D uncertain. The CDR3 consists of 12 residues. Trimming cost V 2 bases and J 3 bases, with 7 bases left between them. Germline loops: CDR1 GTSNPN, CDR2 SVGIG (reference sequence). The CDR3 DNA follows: TGTGCCTGGAGTTTCGGGGACACTGAAGCTTTCTTT. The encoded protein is CAWSFGDTEAFF.

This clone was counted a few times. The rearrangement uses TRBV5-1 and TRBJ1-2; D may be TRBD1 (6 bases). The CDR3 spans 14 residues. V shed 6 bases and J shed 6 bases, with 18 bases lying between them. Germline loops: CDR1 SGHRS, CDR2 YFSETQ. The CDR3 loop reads CASTPGGGFDGYTF. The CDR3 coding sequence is TGCGCCAGCACCCCGGGAGGGGGTTTCGATGGCTACACCTTC.

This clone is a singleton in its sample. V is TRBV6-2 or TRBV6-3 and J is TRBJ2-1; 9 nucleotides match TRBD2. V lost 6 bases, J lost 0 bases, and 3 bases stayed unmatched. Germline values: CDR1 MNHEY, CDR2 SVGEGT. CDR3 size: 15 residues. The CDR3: CASRPSGISYNEQFF. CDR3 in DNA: TGTGCCAGCAGGCCTAGCGGGATCTCCTACAATGAGCAGTTCTTC.

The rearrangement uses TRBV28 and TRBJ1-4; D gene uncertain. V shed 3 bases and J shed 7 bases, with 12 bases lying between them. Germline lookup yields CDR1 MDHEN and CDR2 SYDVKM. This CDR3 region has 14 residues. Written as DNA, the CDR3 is TGTGCCAGCAGTTTGTCCGGGGTGCGTGAAAAACTGTTTTTT. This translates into CASSLSGVREKLFF.

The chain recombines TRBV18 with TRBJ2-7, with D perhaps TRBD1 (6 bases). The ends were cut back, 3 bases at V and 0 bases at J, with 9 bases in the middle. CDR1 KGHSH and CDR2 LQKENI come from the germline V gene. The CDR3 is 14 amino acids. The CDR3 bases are TGTGCCAGCTCACCCGACAGGTTCTCCTACGAGCAGTACTTC. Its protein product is CASSPDRFSYEQYF.